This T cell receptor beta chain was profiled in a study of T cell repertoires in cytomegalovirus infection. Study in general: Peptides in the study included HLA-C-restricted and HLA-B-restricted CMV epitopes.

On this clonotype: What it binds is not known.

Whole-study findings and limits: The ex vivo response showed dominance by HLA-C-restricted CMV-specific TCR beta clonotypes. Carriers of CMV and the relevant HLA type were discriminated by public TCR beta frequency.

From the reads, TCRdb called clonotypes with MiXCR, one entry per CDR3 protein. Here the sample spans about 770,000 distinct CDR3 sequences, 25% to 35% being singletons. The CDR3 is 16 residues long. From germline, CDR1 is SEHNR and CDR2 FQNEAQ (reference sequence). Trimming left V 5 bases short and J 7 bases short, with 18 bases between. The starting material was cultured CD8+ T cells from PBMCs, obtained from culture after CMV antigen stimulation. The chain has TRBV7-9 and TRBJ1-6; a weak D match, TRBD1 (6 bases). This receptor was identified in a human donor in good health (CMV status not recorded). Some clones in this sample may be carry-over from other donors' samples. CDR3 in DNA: TGTGCCAGCAGCAATCACCGGACAGCTTCCAATTCACCCCTCCACTTT. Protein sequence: CASSNHRTASNSPLHF.